The source of this TCR beta chain is a study of T cell repertoires in cytomegalovirus infection. To note about this clonotype: Its antigen is not known.

Looked up from germline, CDR1 is LGHNA and CDR2 is YNFKEQ. With V trimmed by 4 bases and J by 5 bases, 9 bases remained unmatched. CDR3 size: 16 residues. One entry per CDR3 protein results from TCRdb running MiXCR on the reads. The data show approximately 300,000 distinct CDR3 sequences, with 25% to 35% seen just once and 20% held by the top ten. The J gene is TRBJ2-7, the V gene TRBV4-2; TRBD1 matches at 12 bases. The sequence was collected from a human donor in good health (CMV status not recorded). Some clones in this sample may be carry-over from other donors' samples. The input for sequencing was cultured PBMCs, taken from culture after CMV antigen stimulation. Here the CDR3 reads CASSRLTGTGGDEQYF. In DNA form, the CDR3 reads TGTGCCAGCAGCCGATTAACCGGGACAGGGGGCGACGAGCAGTACTTC.